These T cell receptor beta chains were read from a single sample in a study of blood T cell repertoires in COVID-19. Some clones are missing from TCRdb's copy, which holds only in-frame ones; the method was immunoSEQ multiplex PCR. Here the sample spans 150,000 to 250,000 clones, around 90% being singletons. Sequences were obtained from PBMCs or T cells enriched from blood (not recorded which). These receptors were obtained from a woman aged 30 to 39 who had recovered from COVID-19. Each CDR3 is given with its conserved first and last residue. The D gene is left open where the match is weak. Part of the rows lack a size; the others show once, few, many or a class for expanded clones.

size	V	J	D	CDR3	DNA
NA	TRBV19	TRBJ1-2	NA	CASSMFTGDPYGYTF	TGTGCCAGTAGTATGTTTACAGGAGACCCCTATGGCTACACCTTC
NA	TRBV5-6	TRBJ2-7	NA	CASSLNSIYEQYF	TGTGCCAGCAGCTTGAATAGCATCTACGAGCAGTACTTC
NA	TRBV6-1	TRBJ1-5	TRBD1	CASSETTGVDQPQHF	TGTGCCAGCAGTGAGACGACAGGGGTTGATCAGCCCCAGCATTTT
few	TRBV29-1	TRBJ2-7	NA	CSVEDPRGDLYEQYF	TGCAGCGTTGAAGATCCCAGGGGTGACCTCTACGAGCAGTACTTC
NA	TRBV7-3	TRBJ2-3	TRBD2	CASSSEAGGPPTDTQYF	TGTGCCAGCAGCTCTGAAGCGGGGGGCCCCCCCACAGATACGCAGTATTTT
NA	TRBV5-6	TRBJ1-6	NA	CASGYRYNSPLHF	TGTGCCAGCGGATACAGGTATAATTCACCCCTCCACTTT
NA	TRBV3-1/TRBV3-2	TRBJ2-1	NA	CASSPERNEQFF	TGTGCCAGCAGCCCTGAACGGAATGAGCAGTTCTTC
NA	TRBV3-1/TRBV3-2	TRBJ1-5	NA	CASSQANQPQHF	TGTGCCAGCAGCCAAGCTAATCAGCCCCAGCATTTT
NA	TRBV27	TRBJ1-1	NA	CASSLSRGAEGTEAFF	TGTGCCAGCAGTTTATCGCGTGGGGCGGAGGGCACTGAAGCTTTCTTT
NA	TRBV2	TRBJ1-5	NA	CASSGGQLSNQPQHF	TGTGCCAGCAGTGGAGGACAGCTTAGCAATCAGCCCCAGCATTTT
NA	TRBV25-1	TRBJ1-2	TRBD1	CASSEYGGQGADYGYTF	TGTGCCAGCAGTGAATATGGGGGACAGGGGGCAGACTATGGCTACACCTTC
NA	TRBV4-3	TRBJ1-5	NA	CASSQHHRGVDSNQPQHF	TGCGCCAGCAGCCAACACCACCGGGGGGTTGACAGCAATCAGCCCCAGCATTTT
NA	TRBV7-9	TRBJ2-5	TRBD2	CASSFGTSGGAGGETQYF	TGTGCCAGCAGCTTCGGGACTAGCGGGGGGGCCGGTGGAGAGACCCAGTACTTC
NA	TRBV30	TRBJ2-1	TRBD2	CAWSERTSGAYHNEQFF	TGTGCCTGGAGTGAACGGACTAGCGGGGCTTACCACAATGAGCAGTTCTTC
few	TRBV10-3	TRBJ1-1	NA	CAISGQRNTEAFF	TGTGCCATCAGTGGACAGAGGAACACTGAAGCTTTCTTT
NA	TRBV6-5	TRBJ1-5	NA	CASSYSGAVNQPQHF	TGTGCCAGCAGTTACTCGGGCGCAGTCAATCAGCCCCAGCATTTT
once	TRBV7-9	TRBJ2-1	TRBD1	CASSLSGTGSSYNEQFF	TGTGCCAGCAGCTTATCCGGGACAGGGTCGTCCTACAATGAGCAGTTCTTC
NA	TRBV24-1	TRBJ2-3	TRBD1	CATSDWTGGETDTQYF	TGTGCCACCAGTGATTGGACAGGGGGGGAGACAGATACGCAGTATTTT
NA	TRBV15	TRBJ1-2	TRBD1	CATSRTRTGDGYTF	TGTGCCACCAGCAGAACCCGGACAGGTGATGGCTACACCTTC
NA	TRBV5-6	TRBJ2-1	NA	CASSLLAITLGPNEQFF	TGTGCCAGCAGCTTACTGGCCATTACGTTGGGCCCCAATGAGCAGTTCTTC
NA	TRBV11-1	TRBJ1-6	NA	CASSPAGNSPLHF	TGTGCCAGCAGCCCCGCCGGGAATTCACCCCTCCACTTT
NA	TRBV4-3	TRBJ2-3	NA	CASSPFPGETDTQYF	TGCGCCAGCAGCCCTTTTCCGGGAGAAACAGATACGCAGTATTTT
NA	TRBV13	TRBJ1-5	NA	CASSLGGALGNQPQHF	TGTGCCAGCAGCTTAGGAGGAGCGCTTGGCAATCAGCCCCAGCATTTT
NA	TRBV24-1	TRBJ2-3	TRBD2	CATSDFLAGTDTQYF	TGTGCCACCAGTGATTTCCTAGCGGGCACAGATACGCAGTATTTT
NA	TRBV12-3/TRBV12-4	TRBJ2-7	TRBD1	CASSWGQGKEQYF	TGTGCCAGCAGTTGGGGACAGGGGAAAGAGCAGTACTTC
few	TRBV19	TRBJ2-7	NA	CASSIGRSYEQYF	TGTGCCAGTAGTATAGGGCGGTCCTACGAGCAGTACTTC
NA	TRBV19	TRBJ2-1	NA	CASTPSHPSGNEQFF	TGTGCCAGTACCCCTAGCCACCCGTCGGGCAATGAGCAGTTCTTC
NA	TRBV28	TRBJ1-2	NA	CASRTGDYGYTF	TGTGCCAGCAGGACAGGAGATTATGGCTACACCTTC
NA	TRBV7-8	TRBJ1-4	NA	CASRRGTNEKLFF	TGTGCCAGCAGGCGGGGGACTAATGAAAAACTGTTTTTT
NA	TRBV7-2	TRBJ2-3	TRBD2	CASSSLAGAPDTQYF	TGTGCCAGCAGCTCTTTAGCGGGGGCCCCGGATACGCAGTATTTT
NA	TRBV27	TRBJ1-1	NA	CASSFLRGSTEAFF	TGTGCCAGCAGTTTTCTCAGGGGAAGCACTGAAGCTTTCTTT
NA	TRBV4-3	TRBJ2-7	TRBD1	CASSQENRQGWTYEQYF	TGCGCCAGCAGCCAAGAAAATCGACAGGGATGGACCTACGAGCAGTACTTC
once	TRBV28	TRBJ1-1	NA	CASDRRGAEAFF	TGTGCCAGCGACCGGAGGGGCGCTGAAGCTTTCTTT
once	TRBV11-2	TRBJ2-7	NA	CASSLDSAGNYEQYF	TGTGCCAGCAGCTTAGATTCAGCCGGGAACTACGAGCAGTACTTC
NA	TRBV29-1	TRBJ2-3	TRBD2	CSVTRLAGGDTQYF	TGCAGCGTTACTCGACTAGCGGGAGGAGATACGCAGTATTTT
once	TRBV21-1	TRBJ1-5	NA	CASSKVKGDRDYSNQPQHF	TGTGCCAGCAGCAAAGTTAAGGGGGACAGGGACTATAGCAATCAGCCCCAGCATTTT
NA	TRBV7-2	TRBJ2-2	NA	CASSSTGAANTGELFF	TGTGCCAGCAGCTCAACTGGGGCCGCGAACACCGGGGAGCTGTTTTTT
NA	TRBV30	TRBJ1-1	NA	CAWSVRLTTTEAFF	TGTGCCTGGAGTGTACGACTCACGACCACTGAAGCTTTCTTT
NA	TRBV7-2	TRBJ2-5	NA	CASSFGGASGTQYF	TGTGCCAGCAGCTTCGGGGGAGCTTCCGGGACCCAGTACTTC
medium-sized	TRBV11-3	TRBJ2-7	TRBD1	CASSLIGRQGSYEQYF	TGTGCCAGCAGCTTAATTGGCCGACAGGGTTCCTACGAGCAGTACTTC
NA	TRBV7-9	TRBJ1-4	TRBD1	CASSSTGVYEKLFF	TGTGCCAGCAGCTCGACAGGGGTATATGAAAAACTGTTTTTT
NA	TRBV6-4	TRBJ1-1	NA	CASSDSGGGAFF	TGTGCCAGCAGTGACTCCGGGGGAGGCGCTTTCTTT
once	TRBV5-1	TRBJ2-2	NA	CASSLASGNTGELFF	TGCGCCAGCAGCTTGGCCTCAGGGAACACCGGGGAGCTGTTTTTT
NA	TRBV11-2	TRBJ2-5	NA	CASSFGETQYF	TGTGCCAGCAGCTTCGGAGAGACCCAGTACTTC
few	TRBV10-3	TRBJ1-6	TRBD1	CAIRDTTGRGNSPLHF	TGTGCCATCAGGGATACGACAGGGAGAGGTAATTCACCCCTCCACTTT
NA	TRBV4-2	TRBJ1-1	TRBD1	CASSQRRQGPNTEAFF	TGTGCCAGCAGCCAACGTCGACAGGGGCCGAACACTGAAGCTTTCTTT
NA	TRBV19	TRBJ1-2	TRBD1	CASYGGQGAYTF	TGTGCCTCATACGGGGGACAGGGTGCCTACACCTTC
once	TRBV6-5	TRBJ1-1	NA	CASSNPNTEAFF	TGTGCCAGCAGCAATCCGAACACTGAAGCTTTCTTT
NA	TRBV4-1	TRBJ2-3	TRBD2	CASSLTAGGQVSQYF	TGCGCCAGCAGCCTTACCGCGGGGGGGCAGGTTTCGCAGTATTTT
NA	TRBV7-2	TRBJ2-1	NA	CASSAGTNNEQFF	TGTGCCAGCAGCGCGGGTACTAACAATGAGCAGTTCTTC
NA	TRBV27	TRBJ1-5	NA	CASSSFSDYSNQPQHF	TGTGCCAGCAGTTCCTTCAGTGACTATAGCAATCAGCCCCAGCATTTT